The 16 T cell receptor beta chains in this list originate from one sample, sequenced in a study of prognosis after radiotherapy for stage I lung cancer. Amplicons of TCR beta CDR3 were generated from genomic DNA by two-round multiplex PCR. Round one of PCR was performed, and it used primers specific to each TRBV and TRBJ gene. TCRdb fed the multiplex PCR reads into MiXCR, producing one record per CDR3 protein. This sample carries over 45,000 distinct CDR3 sequences, more than 20% of them seen once, and the ten largest clones take around 6.9%. This sample comprised PBMCs, obtained before or after stereotactic body radiation therapy (not recorded which). Receptors were obtained from a donor of 50 years or more with non-small cell lung cancer.

With regard to this clonotype: A much larger clone sits a single nucleotide away, making a read error possible. The chain is built from TRBV11-3 and TRBJ2-5; 12 bases match TRBD2. Gene TRBJ2-1 matches the end of the DNA better, so the J call may be wrong. This CDR3 region has 16 residues. Germline CDR1 and CDR2: SGHNT and YENEEA. CDR3 sequence (DNA): TGTACCAGCAGCCCGGGGCCTAGCGGGGGGGCAAATGAGCAGTTCTTC. It encodes CTSSPGPSGGANEQFF.

This clonotype was picked up many times. CDR3 nucleotides: TGTGCCAGCAATCGACAGGGATCGGTCACTGAAGCTTTCTTT. It encodes CASNRQGSVTEAFF. The chain combines TRBV12-3 or TRBV12-4 with TRBJ1-1, with 7 bases lining up with TRBD1. Trimming cost V 7 bases and J 4 bases; bases outside gene matches: 9. CDR3 length equals 14 residues.

The sample holds many counts of this clonotype. This rearrangement joins TRBV5-1 to TRBJ2-6; D remains unclear. The germline V gene has CDR1 SGHRS and CDR2 YFSETQ. V was shortened by 0 bases and J by 2 bases, with 9 bases between the two germline ends. The CDR3 consists of 16 residues. The CDR3 loop reads CASSLAGDAGANVLTF. As DNA, the CDR3 is TGCGCCAGCAGCTTGGCCGGCGACGCTGGGGCCAACGTCCTGACTTTC.

This clonotype is a singleton in its sample. It is likely a read error: a sequence one base away is far more abundant. J is TRBJ2-3 and V is TRBV6-1, with 7 bases fitting TRBD1. The length of the CDR3 is 14 residues. CDR1 is MNHNS and CDR2 is SASEGT in the germline V gene. The V segment lost 7 bases and the J segment 4 bases; nucleotides outside the gene matches: 8. The CDR3, as DNA: TGTGCCAGCAAGCCGGACAGGTTGGCAGATACGCAGTATTTT. As protein: CASKPDRLADTQYF.

Many counts were recorded for this clonotype. The chain links TRBV15 to TRBJ1-2; D gene uncertain. The germline V and J ends were trimmed by 1 base and 8 bases, with 8 bases remaining between them. The germline V gene has CDR1 LNHNV and CDR2 YYDKDF (reference sequence). The CDR3 is made up of 12 amino acids. In DNA form, the CDR3 reads TGTGCCACCAGCAGAGGGGGTGGAGGCTACACCTTC. Its translation is CATSRGGGGYTF.

This clonotype was picked up many times. The chain has TRBV27 and TRBJ2-1; tentatively, D is TRBD2 (6 bases). CDR1 and CDR2 (germline): MNHEY, SMNVEV (reference sequence). CDR3 size: 15 residues. V dropped 3 bases and J dropped 3 bases, with 12 bases sitting between them. CDR3 amino acids: CASSLGQGLYNEQFF. For the CDR3, the DNA is TGTGCCAGCAGTTTGGGGCAGGGACTCTACAATGAGCAGTTCTTC.

This clonotype occurred many times. The chain recombines TRBV6-2 or TRBV6-3 with TRBJ2-2; no firm D call. The CDR3 has 13 amino acids. Trimming took 6 bases from V and 1 from J, leaving 6 bases between them. Per the germline V gene, CDR1 is MNHEY and CDR2 is SVGEGT. The CDR3 region is CASRGRNTGELFF. The CDR3 DNA reads as TGTGCCAGCAGAGGCAGGAACACCGGGGAGCTGTTTTTT.

This clonotype was observed at least ten times. The gene calls are TRBV9 and TRBJ1-1; tentatively, D is TRBD1 (5 bases). V lost 4 bases and J 2 bases, leaving 9 bases between the germline ends. In germline, CDR1 is SGDLS, CDR2 YYNGEE. The CDR3 extends over 13 amino acids. The CDR3 region is CASSQGINTEAFF. In DNA, the CDR3 is TGTGCCAGCAGCCAGGGAATAAACACTGAAGCTTTCTTT. Combining the CDR3 with reference TRBV9 and TRBJ1-1 gives the whole variable domain DSGVTQTPKHLITATGQRVTLRCSPRSGDLSVYWYQQSLDQGLQFLIQYYNGEERAKGNILERFSAQQFPDLHSELNLSSLELGDSALYFCASSQGINTEAFFGQGTRLTVV.

This clonotype showed up many times. Mismatch with germline at one junction end may stem from a read error. V and J are TRBV20-1 and TRBJ2-7; 10 bases are a match to TRBD1. Germline V gives CDR1 DFQATT, CDR2 SNEGSKA (reference sequence). The CDR3 covers 13 residues. The DNA for the CDR3 is TGCAGTGCTGGAGACAGGGGGCAGGGCGAGCAGTACTTC. This sequence encodes CSAGDRGQGEQYF.

This rearrangement joins TRBV30 to TRBJ1-4; 8 bases are a match to TRBD1. CDR3 length: 15 residues. The V gene's germline CDR1 is GTSNPN and CDR2 SVGIG (reference sequence). The trim removed 0 bases at V and 7 bases at J, leaving 7 bases unmatched. CDR3 sequence reads: CAWSVTTGACEKLFF. In nucleotides, the CDR3 is TGTGCCTGGAGTGTTACGACAGGGGCCTGTGAAAAACTGTTTTTT.

Concerning this clonotype itself: An end of the junction does not agree with germline; a read error may underlie this. The rearrangement joins TRBV12-3 or TRBV12-4 to TRBJ2-5; 11 positions match TRBD2. CDR3 size: 18 residues. The CDR3 here is CASSFRTSGWAPQGTQYF. CDR3 nucleotide sequence: TGTGCCAGCAGTTTTAGGACTAGCGGGTGGGCCCCCCAAGGGACCCAGTACTTC.

This clonotype was recorded many times. This chain uses TRBV3-1 with TRBJ1-1; D call uncertain. V lost 0 bases, J lost 10 bases, and 12 bases lay in between. From germline, CDR1 is LGHDT and CDR2 YNNKEL (reference sequence). The CDR3 has 13 residues. The CDR3 DNA sequence: TGTGCCAGCAGCCAAGAAGGGCAAAGAACAGCTTTCTTT. It specifies CASSQEGQRTAFF.

There are many counts of this clonotype. The chain recombines TRBV6-5 with TRBJ1-2, with 7 nucleotides matching TRBD1. This CDR3 contains 14 residues. The germline V gene encodes CDR1 MNHEY and CDR2 SVGAGI. V trimming: 0 bases; J trimming: 10 bases; junction bases outside the gene matches: 8. The CDR3 region is CASSYSQGEIDYTF. The CDR3 nucleotides are TGTGCCAGCAGTTACTCTCAGGGGGAAATAGACTACACCTTC.

This clonotype was counted many times. The V gene is TRBV19, the J gene TRBJ2-1; 9 bases align to TRBD2. The CDR3 has 14 amino acids. V was clipped by 9 bases and J by 4 bases; unmatched bases: 7. Germline V gene sequence: CDR1 LNHDA, CDR2 SQIVND (reference sequence). CDR3 sequence reads: CASRISGGYNEQFF. In DNA form, the CDR3 reads TGTGCCAGCAGAATTAGCGGGGGTTACAATGAGCAGTTCTTC.

This clonotype was observed at least ten times. This chain connects TRBV5-1 to TRBJ1-3; 7 bases are a match to TRBD1. CDR3 length equals 15 residues. The V gene end was trimmed by 0 bases and the J gene end by 8 bases; junction bases not matched to a gene: 8. Germline CDR1 reads SGHRS; CDR2 reads YFSETQ. CDR3 nucleotide sequence: TGCGCCAGCAGCTTGGGTGACAGGGCTTCGGACACCATATATTTT. It is translated as CASSLGDRASDTIYF.

This clonotype was found many times. The V call is TRBV19, the J call TRBJ1-1, with D possibly being TRBD1 (5 bases). Trimming took 1 base from V and 4 from J, leaving 7 bases between them. This CDR3 comprises 13 residues. Germline V gene data show CDR1 as LNHDA and CDR2 as SQIVND (reference sequence). The CDR3 nucleotides are TGTGCCAGTAGTATAGGGGGCGGCACTGAAGCTTTCTTT. The encoded protein is CASSIGGGTEAFF.